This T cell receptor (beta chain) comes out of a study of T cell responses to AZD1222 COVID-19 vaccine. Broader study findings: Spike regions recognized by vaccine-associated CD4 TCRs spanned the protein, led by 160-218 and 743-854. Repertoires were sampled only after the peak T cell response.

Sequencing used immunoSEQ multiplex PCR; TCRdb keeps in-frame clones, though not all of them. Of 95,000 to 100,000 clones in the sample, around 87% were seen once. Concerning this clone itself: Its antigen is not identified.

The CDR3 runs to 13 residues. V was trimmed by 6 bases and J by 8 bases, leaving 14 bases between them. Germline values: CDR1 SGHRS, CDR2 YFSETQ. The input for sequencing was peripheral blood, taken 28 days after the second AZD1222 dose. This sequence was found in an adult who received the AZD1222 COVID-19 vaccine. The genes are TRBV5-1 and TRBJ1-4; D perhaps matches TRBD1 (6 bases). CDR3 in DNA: TGCGCCAGCACCCCGACAGGAGGAGAAAAACTGTTTTTT. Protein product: CASTPTGGEKLFF.